This T cell receptor beta chain originates from a study of OX40 agonist ivuxolimab in advanced cancers. Study-level background: The study gave patients intravenous ivuxolimab at 0.01 to 10 mg/kg every 2 weeks. Those enrolled were 80% to 85% male, with a mean age of 60 years and ages from roughly 20 to 85. General study results and limits: Nonresponders, in some cases, also had low normalized T-cell clonal expansion.

For this clone: Its antigen is undetermined.

At cycle 4 day 1, cycle 7 day 1, and baseline, blood was sampled. Clones were sequenced by immunoSEQ multiplex PCR, and TCRdb holds only the in-frame ones, with some missing. The sample consists of about 48,000 clones, 83% of them appearing once. The sequenced sample was CD4+ or CD8+ T cells sorted from blood, obtained in a trial of the OX40 agonist ivuxolimab. This receptor was identified in an adult with an advanced solid tumor such as melanoma, head and neck, liver or kidney cancer.

This chain's CDR3 is CASSLGSGNTEAFF. CDR3 coding DNA: TGTGCCAGCTCACTCGGTTCGGGGAACACTGAAGCTTTCTTT. The V gene is TRBV18, the J gene TRBJ1-1; D not certain. V lost 4 bases, J lost 1 base, and 10 bases lay in between. The CDR3 runs to 14 residues. Germline V gene sequence: CDR1 KGHSH, CDR2 LQKENI.